This section outlines one T cell receptor beta chain sequence together with its context. The sample comes from a study of cytomegalovirus exposure and HLA in healthy donors. Germline lookup yields CDR1 SGDLS and CDR2 YYNGEE. Trimming cost V 0 bases and J 4 bases; bases outside gene matches: 4. This CDR3 comprises 16 residues. The study ran its PCR with 60 Vbeta and 13 Jbeta primers. The method was immunoSEQ multiplex PCR; TCRdb's version includes in-frame clones alone and lacks a portion of them. Among 98,000 or so clones listed, about 74% were seen once. The clonotype was recovered from a man in his sixties in good health and CMV-seropositive. The chain uses TRBV9 and TRBJ2-6; TRBD1 aligns across 7 bases. Material: PBMCs. The CDR3 DNA is TGTGCCAGCAGCGTAGGGGACAGTCTCGGGGCCAACGTCCTGACTTTC. It yields the protein CASSVGDSLGANVLTF.